This TCR beta chain was identified during a study of CD8 T cells in ankylosing spondylitis. The CDR3 length is 12 residues. V lost 4 bases, J lost 2 bases, and 9 bases lay in between. The V gene's germline CDR1 is DFQATT and CDR2 SNEGSKA (reference sequence). Findings and limits, study-wide: One TCR beta motif, made up of roughly eight highly homologous variants, appeared characteristic of ankylosing spondylitis blood. Disease-linked clones had a CD8+ phenotype and relatively low frequency in peripheral blood. Reportedly, matched ankylosing spondylitis synovial fluid was significantly enriched for disease-linked clones.

This clonotype has only a few counts. Antigen specificity is unknown. The TCR beta libraries were generated through quantitative 5'-RACE incorporating molecular barcodes. Each CDR3 protein is one row after TCRdb ran MiXCR on the 5' RACE reads. The sample records under 300,000 distinct CDR3 sequences, over 9.5% being singletons. This chain joins TRBV20-1 and TRBJ2-7; D gene ambiguous. Sequencing used blood, either unsorted or a sorted T cell fraction (not recorded which). The receptor was derived from a male donor with ankylosing spondylitis or in good health (not recorded which). The CDR3 is CSAMDGAYEQYF. The CDR3 bases are TGCAGTGCTATGGACGGAGCCTACGAGCAGTACTTC.